A single sample gave rise to the 6 T cell receptor beta chains below, sequenced in a study of Ad26.COV2.S vaccination and SARS-CoV-2 variants. The table came from immunoSEQ multiplex PCR; TCRdb's copy has only in-frame clones and leaves some out. The table shows more than 300,000 clones, with approximately 86% occurring only once. Treatment meaning: approximately 18 received Ad26.COV2.S at low or high dose, single or two shots; about 5 received placebo; per-sample allocation not given. Sampling was done on day 63 after the first vaccine or placebo injection. The sequencing here drew on peripheral blood, taken in a trial of Ad26.COV2.S vaccine versus placebo. Every receptor here comes from a person between 18 and 65 years old who received the Ad26.COV2.S COVID-19 vaccine or a placebo.

The chain links TRBV28 to TRBJ2-7, with TRBD1 as a possible D gene (6 bases). The CDR3 length is 13 residues. The V and J ends lost 6 bases and 5 bases respectively, with 14 bases between them. Germline CDR1 MDHEN, CDR2 SYDVKM. CDR3 sequence: CASRSTGLHEQYF. Here the CDR3 DNA reads TGTGCCAGCAGGTCTACAGGGTTGCACGAGCAGTACTTC.

This chain links TRBV28 with TRBJ1-1; D possibly corresponds to TRBD1 (6 bases). The germline gives CDR1 MDHEN, CDR2 SYDVKM. The V end was cut by 3 bases, the J end by 11 bases, with 16 bases between. The CDR3 length is 13 residues. The DNA for the CDR3 is TGTGCCAGCAGTTTGGGCGGGGGGGCCATCGCTTTCTTT. This encodes CASSLGGGAIAFF.

The V and J genes are TRBV23-1 and TRBJ1-1; D uncertain. TRBV23-1 is filed as an ORF, its function uncertain. This CDR3 contains 12 residues. The germline V and J ends were trimmed by 11 bases and 1 base, with 11 bases remaining between them. The CDR3 region is CAPITANTEAFF. Here the CDR3 DNA reads TGCGCCCCCATAACAGCGAACACTGAAGCTTTCTTT.

The chain is built from TRBV18 and TRBJ1-2, with 7 nucleotides matching TRBD1. The V gene end was trimmed by 3 bases and the J gene end by 0 bases; junction bases not matched to a gene: 7. Per germline, CDR1 KGHSH and CDR2 LQKENI. This CDR3 has 16 residues. The CDR3: CASSPSTGLANYGYTF. For the CDR3, the DNA is TGTGCCAGCTCACCGTCGACAGGGTTAGCTAACTATGGCTACACCTTC.

This clone has just one count. This sequence joins TRBV6-1 and TRBJ2-2; D gene ambiguous. The CDR3 contains 16 residues. Trimming cost V 2 bases and J 0 bases, with 10 bases left between them. Germline V gene data show CDR1 as MNHNS and CDR2 as SASEGT. The CDR3 DNA reads as TGTGCCAGCAGTGAAATATGGCGCGCGAACACCGGGGAGCTGTTTTTT. Protein product: CASSEIWRANTGELFF.

The V call is TRBV11-2, the J call TRBJ2-5; weak D call: TRBD2 (6 bases). The germline V and J ends were trimmed by 5 bases and 2 bases, with 15 bases remaining between them. The CDR3 extends over 15 amino acids. Germline V gives CDR1 SGHAT, CDR2 FQNNGV. CDR3 nucleotide sequence: TGTGCCAGCAGCCGTTACCTAGCGATTCAAGAGACCCAGTACTTC. It codes for CASSRYLAIQETQYF. The full variable domain, its missing parts supplied by reference TRBV11-2 and TRBJ2-5, is EAGVAQSPRYKIIEKRQSVAFWCNPISGHATLYWYQQILGQGPKLLIQFQNNGVVDDSQLPKDRFSAERLKGVDSTLKIQPAKLEDSAVYLCASSRYLAIQETQYFGPGTRLLVL.